Listed here is a single TCR beta chain. This clone has more than one count but fewer than ten. Its binding antigen is unknown. The sample holds no much larger clone one base away, and base qualities are not on file. All of the isolated RNA was reverse transcribed with the High Capacity cDNA Reverse Transcription Kit, so expressed TCRB transcripts were sequenced. Deep immunoSEQ sequencing was applied to naive, central memory and regulatory T cell samples, giving an average of about 3.7 million total reads per sample. Sorted cells were lysed in RLT buffer and RNA was extracted with DNase-treated RNeasy Micro or Mini kits, depending on cell number. Each cell subset was processed separately to prevent cross-contamination, with patient and healthy donor samples processed together. The immunoSEQ multiplex PCR was used to amplify TCRB sequences from cDNA, yielding 87-bp fragments that span the CDR3 region. The amplicons were sequenced using the Illumina HiSeq platform. Concerning the study's data processing: Synthetic template baselines were used to correct PCR bias computationally, reads within Hamming distance 2 were collapsed, and singletons that could not be merged were discarded. Reads were aligned against IMGT to assign V, D and J genes, CDR3 length and insertions or deletions at six rearrangement sites. Within each subset, clonotype counts were normalized to sorted cell number, after which true diversity and Gini coefficients were computed with the tcR R package. The overlap coefficient, calculated on TCRB nucleotide sequences, was used to quantify repertoire sharing. As a proxy for the pre-selection repertoire, out-of-frame TCRB sequences from naive cells were analyzed. TCRdb took over this immuneACCESS table, retaining in-frame rearrangements with V and J assigned. Such tables are incomplete; in checked studies, under half of the missing clones stem from an unresolved V gene, and the remainder is unexplained. V and J calls and clone size follow that table, whereas D and trimming were derived from the DNA. In this sample the table shows about 240,000 clones, roughly 14% of which occur a single time. Clones ranked in the top ten supply approximately 0.018% of the sample.

A single peripheral blood draw of about 116 mL on average was collected from each donor into heparinised tubes. Naive, central memory, regulatory and stem cell-like memory CD4+ T cells were sorted on a BD FACSAria II using a panel including CD45RO, CCR7, CD25, CD127, CD95 and CD27. All sorted populations exceeded 95% purity. PBMCs were separated immediately by Lymphoprep density gradient centrifugation and were stained directly, without being cultured. So that batch effects would be minimized, each experiment stained and sorted samples in pairs, pairing one healthy donor with one patient. This record comes from a study of beta chain features in type 1 diabetes (dated by TCRdb to the late 2010s). Regarding the research as a whole: Mean age, gender distribution, total cell number and subset yield did not differ between patients and healthy donors. A total of roughly 99 million sorted cells were examined across all samples, and the number of cells per subset was strongly correlated with RNA yield. In the study, TCRB repertoires of sorted circulating CD4+ T cell subsets from recently diagnosed type 1 diabetes patients were compared with those of matched healthy donors. Naive and central memory subsets were obtained from all 30 or so donors, but regulatory and stem cell-like memory subsets were isolated from only 8 patients and roughly eight healthy donors.

Summary of the overall study and its limitations: HLA sub-analyses involved small numbers of individuals, so any influence of HLA type on TCRB rearrangement remained unresolved. In all four CD4+ subsets, TCRB CDR3 length was moderately but significantly shorter in type 1 diabetes patients. PCR might favor shorter templates, but patient and control samples were amplified and corrected together, so any skew would affect both groups equally. Because cDNA was sequenced instead of genomic DNA, highly expressing activated cells could be over-represented, though the groups showed no difference in activation or CD3 levels. Naive, central memory and regulatory TCRB repertoires appeared to be more alike among patients than among healthy donors. Fewer insertions and more nucleotide deletions at VDJ recombination sites were observed in patients with type 1 diabetes, implying thymic rearrangement abnormalities.

From a lookup of the germline V gene, CDR1 and CDR2 are MGHRA and YSYEKL. From the cysteine up to the phenylalanine, the CDR3 has a length of 20 residues. CDR3 DNA is the only sequence kept; it has 60 bases, read in frame from the first base. Trimming accounts for 4 bases at V and 2 bases at J, while the number of junction bases matched to no gene is 16. Material: naive CD4+ T cells from blood. Reading the label with the study, this specimen's cell subset or site is: true naive CD4+ T cells. This chain joins TRBV4-1 to TRBJ2-3; TRBD1 matches 12 bases in the middle. The clonotype originates from a man aged 25 to 45 with type 1 diabetes. CDR3 loop: CASSPRDRGRIRLNTDTQYF. The DNA is TGCGCCAGCAGCCCCCGGGACAGGGGGCGAATAAGGCTAAACACAGATACGCAGTATTTT.